This T cell receptor beta chain was identified during a study of blood T cell repertoires in COVID-19. For the study at large: Acute and convalescent COVID-19 samples came from the United States, Italy and Spain. The analysed material was cDNA or gDNA that came from T cells, B-cell-depleted T cells, or PBMCs.

V lost 3 bases to trimming and J lost 7 bases; unmatched junction nucleotides: 4. The CDR3 contains 14 residues. The germline gives CDR1 LNHDA, CDR2 SQIVND (reference sequence). Per the original data handling: By means of reference gene primer amplification, nucleated cell counts were estimated. Assay: immunoSEQ multiplex PCR; the TCRdb copy retains only in-frame clones and omits some. From that table come the V and J calls and clone size; the DNA was used to work out D and trimming. The sample has over 200,000 clones, around four fifths seen once; the top ten hold roughly 8.8%. The V call is TRBV19, the J call TRBJ1-5, with 9 nucleotides matching TRBD1. Sequenced: peripheral blood. The clonotype originates from a woman aged 50 to 65 with acute or convalescent COVID-19. Written as DNA, the CDR3 is TGTGCCAGTAGTATCGGGACAGGGACCCAGCCCCAGCATTTT. Its translation: CASSIGTGTQPQHF.